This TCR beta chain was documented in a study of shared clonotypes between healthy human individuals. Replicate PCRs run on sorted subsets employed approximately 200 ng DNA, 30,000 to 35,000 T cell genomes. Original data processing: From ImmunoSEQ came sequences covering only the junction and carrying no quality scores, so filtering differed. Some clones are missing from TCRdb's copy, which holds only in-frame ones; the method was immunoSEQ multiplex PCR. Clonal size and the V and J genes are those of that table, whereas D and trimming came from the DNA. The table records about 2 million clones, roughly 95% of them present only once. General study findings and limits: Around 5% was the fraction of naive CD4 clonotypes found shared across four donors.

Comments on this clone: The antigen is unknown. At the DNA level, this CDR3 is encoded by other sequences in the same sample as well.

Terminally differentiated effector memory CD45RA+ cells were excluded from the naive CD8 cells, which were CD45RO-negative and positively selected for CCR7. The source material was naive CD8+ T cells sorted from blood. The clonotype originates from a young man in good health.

CDR3 nucleotide sequence: TGTGCCAGCAGTTACATCGGGTCAGATACGCAGTATTTT. Amino acids: CASSYIGSDTQYF. This chain connects TRBV6-5 to TRBJ2-3, with unresolved D. This CDR3 contains 13 residues. Deletions cut 2 bases from V and 4 bases from J, with 7 bases between. Germline loops: CDR1 MNHEY, CDR2 SVGAGI.